This T cell receptor beta chain originates from a study of T cell responses to AZD1222 COVID-19 vaccine. TCRdb's table, derived via immunoSEQ multiplex PCR, lists solely in-frame clones and lacks some. This sample carries approximately 140,000 clones, approximately 92% of them seen once, and the ten largest clones take 3% to 3.5%. This CDR3 spans 16 amino acids. With V trimmed by 0 bases and J by 4 bases, 7 bases remained unmatched. Germline-derived CDR1 and CDR2 are SGHRS and YFSETQ. The receptor comes from an adult who received the AZD1222 COVID-19 vaccine. This specimen was peripheral blood, taken 28 days after the second AZD1222 dose. V and J are TRBV5-1 and TRBJ1-1; TRBD1 agrees at 9 bases. DNA of the CDR3: TGCGCCAGCAGCTTGGAACACAGGGGGCAGAGCACTGAAGCTTTCTTT. It encodes CASSLEHRGQSTEAFF.